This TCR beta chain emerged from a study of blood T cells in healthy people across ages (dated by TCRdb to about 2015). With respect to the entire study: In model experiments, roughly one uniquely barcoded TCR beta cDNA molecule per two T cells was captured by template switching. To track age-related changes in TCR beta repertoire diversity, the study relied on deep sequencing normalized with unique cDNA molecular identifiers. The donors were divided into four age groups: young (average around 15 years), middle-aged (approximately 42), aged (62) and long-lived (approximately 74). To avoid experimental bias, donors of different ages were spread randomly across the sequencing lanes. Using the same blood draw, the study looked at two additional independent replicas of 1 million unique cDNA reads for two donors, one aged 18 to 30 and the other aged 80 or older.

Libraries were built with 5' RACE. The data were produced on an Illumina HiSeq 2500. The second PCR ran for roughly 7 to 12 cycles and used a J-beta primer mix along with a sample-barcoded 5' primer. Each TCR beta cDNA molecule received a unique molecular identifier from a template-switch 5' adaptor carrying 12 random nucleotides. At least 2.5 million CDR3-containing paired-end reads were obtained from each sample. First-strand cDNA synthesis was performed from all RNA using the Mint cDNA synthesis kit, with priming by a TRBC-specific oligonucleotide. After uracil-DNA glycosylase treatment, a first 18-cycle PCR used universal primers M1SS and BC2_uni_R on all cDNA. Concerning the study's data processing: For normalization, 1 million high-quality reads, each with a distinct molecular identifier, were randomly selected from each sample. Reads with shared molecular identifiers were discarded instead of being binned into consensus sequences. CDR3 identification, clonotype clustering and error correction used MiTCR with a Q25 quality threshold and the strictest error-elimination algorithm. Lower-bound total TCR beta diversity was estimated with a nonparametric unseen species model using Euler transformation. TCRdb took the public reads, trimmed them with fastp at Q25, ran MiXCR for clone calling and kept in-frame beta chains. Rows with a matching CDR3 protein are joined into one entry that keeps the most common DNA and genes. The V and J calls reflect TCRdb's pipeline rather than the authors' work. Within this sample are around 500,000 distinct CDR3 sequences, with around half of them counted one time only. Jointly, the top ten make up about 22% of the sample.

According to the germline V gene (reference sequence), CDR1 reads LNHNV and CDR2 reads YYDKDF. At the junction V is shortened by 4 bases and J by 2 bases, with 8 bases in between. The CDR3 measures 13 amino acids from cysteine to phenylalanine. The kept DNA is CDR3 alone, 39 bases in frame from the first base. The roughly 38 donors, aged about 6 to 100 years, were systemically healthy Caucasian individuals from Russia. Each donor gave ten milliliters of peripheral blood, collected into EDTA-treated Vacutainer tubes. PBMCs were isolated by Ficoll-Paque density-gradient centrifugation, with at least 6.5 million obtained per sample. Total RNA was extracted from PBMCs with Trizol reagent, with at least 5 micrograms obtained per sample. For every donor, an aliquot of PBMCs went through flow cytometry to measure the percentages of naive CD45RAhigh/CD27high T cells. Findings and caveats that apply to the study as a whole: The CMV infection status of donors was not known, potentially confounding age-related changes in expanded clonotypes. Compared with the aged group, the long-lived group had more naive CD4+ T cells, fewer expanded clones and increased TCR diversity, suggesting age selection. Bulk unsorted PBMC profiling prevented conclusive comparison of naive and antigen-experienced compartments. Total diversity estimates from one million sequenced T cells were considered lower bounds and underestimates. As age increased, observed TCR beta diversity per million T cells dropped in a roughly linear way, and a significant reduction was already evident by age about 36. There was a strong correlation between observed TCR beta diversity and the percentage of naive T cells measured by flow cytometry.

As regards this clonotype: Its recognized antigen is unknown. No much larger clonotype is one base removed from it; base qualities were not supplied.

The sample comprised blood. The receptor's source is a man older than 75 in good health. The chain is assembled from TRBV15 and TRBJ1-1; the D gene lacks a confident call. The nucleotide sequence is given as TGTGCCACCAGCACCCGGGTAAACACTGAAGCTTTCTTT. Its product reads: CATSTRVNTEAFF.